This T cell receptor (beta chain) was profiled in a study of T cell changes during pregnancy in multiple sclerosis. Profiled with immunoSEQ multiplex PCR; TCRdb holds only in-frame clones, not every one. The data contain 40,000 to 45,000 clones, roughly nine tenths of them singletons. The CDR3 extends over 17 amino acids. Germline V lookup: CDR1 SGHVS, CDR2 FQNEAQ. After removal of 5 bases from V and 1 base from J, the junction contained 13 bases not matched to a gene. This sample comprised CD4+ T cells from peripheral blood mononuclear cells, obtained in the first trimester of pregnancy. This clonotype originated in a female donor with multiple sclerosis, enrolled in a pregnancy study. The V gene is TRBV7-8, the J gene TRBJ2-7, with 8 bases matching TRBD1. The CDR3 here is CASSTNGQGLRSYEQYF. In nucleotides, the CDR3 is TGTGCCAGCAGCACGAACGGACAGGGTTTGCGATCCTACGAGCAGTACTTC.